These 7 T cell receptor beta chains originate from one sample sequenced in a study of blood T cell repertoires in COVID-19. The method was immunoSEQ multiplex PCR; TCRdb's version includes in-frame clones alone and lacks a portion of them. The sample lists under 300,000 clones; more than 80% were seen once. The sequencing input was peripheral blood. The source is a woman aged 40 to 55 with acute or convalescent COVID-19.

A few counts support this clone. This chain links TRBV9 with TRBJ1-2; D is perhaps TRBD1 (5 bases). The germline V and J ends were trimmed by 4 bases and 4 bases, with 14 bases remaining between them. The CDR3 runs to 14 residues. The germline gives CDR1 SGDLS, CDR2 YYNGEE. The CDR3 nucleotides read TGTGCCAGCAGCAGTGAGACAGAACGCTATGGCTACACCTTC. Encoded protein: CASSSETERYGYTF.

The chain recombines TRBV7-9 with TRBJ1-2, with TRBD1 matching over 8 bases. Trimming took 4 bases from V and 3 from J; bases not matched to a gene: 7. Germline loops: CDR1 SEHNR, CDR2 FQNEAQ (reference sequence). The CDR3 is made up of 15 amino acids. Written as DNA, the CDR3 is TGTGCCAGCAGCTCCGGACAGGGAGGGTACTATGGCTACACCTTC. Translated: CASSSGQGGYYGYTF.

Here the CDR3 DNA reads TGTGCCATCAGTGAGTCGAAGGGGGAGTACAATGAGCAGTTCTTC. This codes for CAISESKGEYNEQFF. The genes are TRBV10-3 and TRBJ2-1, with D possibly being TRBD1 (6 bases). The CDR3 runs 15 residues. The V gene lost 0 bases and the J gene lost 4 bases, with 10 bases spanning the gap. Germline V gene data show CDR1 as ENHRY and CDR2 as SYGVKD.

The V gene is TRBV11-2, the J gene TRBJ2-3, with D tentatively TRBD2 (6 bases). The V gene lost 6 bases and the J gene lost 4 bases, with 17 bases spanning the gap. Germline CDR1 is SGHAT and CDR2 is FQNNGV. The CDR3 spans 15 residues. The CDR3 reads CASRPPGDLPDTQYF. CDR3 in DNA: TGTGCCAGCAGACCCCCGGGGGACCTCCCAGATACGCAGTATTTT.

The V call is TRBV19, the J call TRBJ1-2; D not certain. V shed 7 bases and J shed 4 bases, with 16 bases lying between them. Germline assignment: CDR1 LNHDA and CDR2 SQIVND (reference sequence). This CDR3 region has 14 residues. CDR3 DNA sequence: TGTGCCAGTACCATCACGGGTTTAGGCTATGGCTACACCTTC. Amino acids: CASTITGLGYGYTF.

V and J are TRBV5-4 and TRBJ1-1; 7 positions match TRBD1. The CDR3 is made up of 13 amino acids. Germline V gives CDR1 SGHNT, CDR2 YYREEE (reference sequence). Trimming removed 3 bases from V and 4 bases from J; junction bases left unmatched: 3. The CDR3 sequence is CASSSGTATEAFF. The DNA of the CDR3 is TGTGCCAGCAGCTCAGGGACAGCCACTGAAGCTTTCTTT. Full variable domain (rest looked up from reference TRBV5-4 and TRBJ1-1): ETGVTQSPTHLIKTRGQQVTLRCSSQSGHNTVSWYQQALGQGPQFIFQYYREEENGRGNFPPRFSGLQFPNYSSELNVNALELDDSALYLCASSSGTATEAFFGQGTRLTVV.

This chain connects TRBV30 to TRBJ1-1, with D perhaps matching TRBD1 (6 bases). The CDR3 has 11 residues. Germline V gives CDR1 GTSNPN, CDR2 SVGIG (reference sequence). The V end was cut by 2 bases, the J end by 7 bases, with 8 bases between. The CDR3 protein is CAWSSRGEAFF. The CDR3 nucleotides read TGTGCCTGGAGTTCCAGGGGTGAAGCTTTCTTT.